This TCR beta chain was obtained from a study of T cell responses to AZD1222 COVID-19 vaccine. The V gene end was trimmed by 0 bases and the J gene end by 6 bases; junction bases not matched to a gene: 4. Germline CDR1 is GTSNPN and CDR2 is SVGIG (reference sequence). The CDR3 covers 14 residues. Profiling relied on immunoSEQ multiplex PCR, and the TCRdb table lists in-frame clones only, not all of them. The repertoire consists of roughly 150,000 clones, with roughly 90% occurring once and the leading ten covering around 6%. Study conclusions and caveats: None of the repertoires were sampled until the peak T cell response had passed. The donor cohort was predominantly white British with a female majority, and clonal diversity may have been underestimated. Reports say nearly half of spike-specific TCRs go after unmutated variant regions.

A few counts support this clone. What it binds is not known. The V call is TRBV30, the J call TRBJ2-2; 7 nucleotides line up with TRBD1. The receptor was derived from an adult in good health. Sequenced material: peripheral blood, taken on day 0 of AZD1222 vaccination. CDR3 amino acids: CAWSVPGTAGELFF. CDR3 nucleotides: TGTGCCTGGAGTGTACCCGGGACAGCCGGGGAGCTGTTTTTT. Filled out from reference TRBV30 and TRBJ2-2, the complete variable domain reads SQTIHQWPATLVQPVGSPLSLECTVEGTSNPNLYWYRQAAGRGLQLLFYSVGIGQISSEVPQNLSASRPQDRQFILSSKKLLLSDSGFYLCAWSVPGTAGELFFGEGSRLTVL.